The source of this TCR beta chain is a study of blood T cell repertoires in COVID-19. This clone occurred a few times. The data were produced by immunoSEQ multiplex PCR, yet TCRdb's version contains in-frame clones alone and is incomplete. The sample includes a few hundred thousand clones, about 90% seen only once; the top ten take under 6.5%. Germline V CDR1 and CDR2: SEHNR, FQNEAQ (reference sequence). There are 16 residues in the CDR3. After removal of 1 base from V and 12 bases from J, the junction contained 14 bases not matched to a gene. Sequencing used peripheral blood. This clonotype was obtained from a man aged 18 to 35 who had recovered from COVID-19. The chain couples TRBV7-9 to TRBJ2-1, with 8 bases aligning to TRBD2. CDR3 nucleotides: TGTGCCAGCAGCTTAGTTGAGATTCTAGCGGGCCAGGGGCAGTTCTTC. Its translation is CASSLVEILAGQGQFF.